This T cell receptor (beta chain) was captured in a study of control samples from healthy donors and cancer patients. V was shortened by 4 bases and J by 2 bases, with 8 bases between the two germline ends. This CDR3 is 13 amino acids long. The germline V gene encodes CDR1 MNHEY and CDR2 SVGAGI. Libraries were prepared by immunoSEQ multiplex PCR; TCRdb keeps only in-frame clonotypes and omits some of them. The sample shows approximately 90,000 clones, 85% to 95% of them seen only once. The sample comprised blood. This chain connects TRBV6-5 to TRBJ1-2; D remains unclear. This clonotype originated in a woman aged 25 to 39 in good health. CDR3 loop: CASSSPGNYGYTF. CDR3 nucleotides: TGTGCCAGCAGTTCTCCCGGGAACTATGGCTACACCTTC.